These 20 T cell receptor beta chains came from one sample sequenced in a study of PD-L1 blockade in urothelial cancer. Sequencing was performed with immunoSEQ multiplex PCR; in TCRdb, only in-frame clones are kept and a portion is missing. Of 55,000 to 75,000 clones in the sample, 81% were seen once. Time point denoted: pretreatment peripheral blood. This specimen consisted of PBMCs, obtained around atezolizumab (anti-PD-L1) treatment. These receptors came from a man in his 70s with urothelial cancer.

The chain combines TRBV27 with TRBJ2-7; the match to TRBD2 covers 12 bases. This CDR3 is built from 15 residues. The V and J ends lost 2 bases and 4 bases, in that order; junction bases with no gene match: 3. From germline, CDR1 is MNHEY and CDR2 SMNVEV (reference sequence). CDR3 nucleotides: TGTGCCAGCAGTTTAACCGGGACTAGCGGGTACGAGCAGTACTTC. This translates into CASSLTGTSGYEQYF.

The chain carries TRBV19 and TRBJ1-2; TRBD1 matches 9 bases. V lost 6 bases and J lost 8; bases outside the gene matches: 10. The CDR3 is 14 residues long. Germline V gene data show CDR1 as LNHDA and CDR2 as SQIVND (reference sequence). CDR3 amino acids: CASRGQGSIGGYTF. The CDR3 coding sequence is TGTGCCAGTAGGGGACAGGGATCAATAGGGGGCTACACCTTC.

This chain uses TRBV7-9 with TRBJ1-1, with D possibly matching TRBD1 (5 bases). Germline-derived CDR1 and CDR2 are SEHNR and FQNEAQ (reference sequence). This CDR3 has 15 residues. The V end lost 3 bases, the J end lost 2 bases, and 13 bases lay between the germline ends. The CDR3 coding sequence is TGTGCCAGCAGCTTGATACGACAGAGTAACACTGAAGCTTTCTTT. This encodes CASSLIRQSNTEAFF.

This chain uses TRBV19 with TRBJ2-7, with 8 bases lining up with TRBD2. The V and J ends lost 1 base and 3 bases, in that order; junction bases with no gene match: 5. The CDR3 consists of 15 residues. CDR1 LNHDA and CDR2 SQIVND come from the germline V gene (reference sequence). In DNA, the CDR3 is TGTGCCAGTAGTATAGGGGATAGCGGGAACTACGAGCAGTACTTC. Its protein product is CASSIGDSGNYEQYF.

The rearrangement links TRBV10-3 to TRBJ1-5; possibly TRBD1 for D (5 bases). From germline, CDR1 is ENHRY and CDR2 SYGVKD. The CDR3 covers 13 residues. Trimming took off 8 bases at V and 2 bases at J, with 10 bases between the two ends. CDR3 sequence reads: CAIRPGGNQPQHF. Here the CDR3 DNA reads TGTGCCATCCGTCCGGGGGGCAATCAGCCCCAGCATTTT.

The chain couples TRBV7-3 to TRBJ2-1; TRBD2 agrees at 9 bases. Trimming at V came to 1 base and at J to 6 bases, leaving 4 bases not matched to a gene. CDR1 SGHTA and CDR2 FQGTGA come from the germline V gene. The CDR3 contains 15 residues. This chain's CDR3 is CASSLMGGGANEQFF. The CDR3, as DNA: TGTGCCAGCAGCTTAATGGGCGGGGGGGCCAATGAGCAGTTCTTC. Based on the CDR3 plus reference TRBV7-3 and TRBJ2-1, the full variable domain is GAGVSQTPSNKVTEKGKYVELRCDPISGHTALYWYRQSLGQGPEFLIYFQGTGAADDSGLPNDRFFAVRPEGSVSTLKIQRTERGDSAVYLCASSLMGGGANEQFFGPGTRLTVL.

This rearrangement joins TRBV10-3 to TRBJ2-1; 9 nucleotides line up with TRBD2. Losses at the gene ends were 4 bases for V and 4 bases for J; bases not matched to a gene: 8. There are 16 residues in the CDR3. Germline CDR1 and CDR2: ENHRY and SYGVKD. CDR3 DNA sequence: TGTGCCATCAGTGCCCCGCGGGAGGGCCAATACAATGAGCAGTTCTTC. It codes for CAISAPREGQYNEQFF.

V gene TRBV7-9 combines with J gene TRBJ1-2; TRBD1 matches at 8 bases. This CDR3 spans 15 amino acids. The V segment lost 5 bases and the J segment 3 bases; nucleotides outside the gene matches: 8. The germline V gene has CDR1 SEHNR and CDR2 FQNEAQ (reference sequence). CDR3 coding DNA: TGTGCCAGCAGCCTAGACAGGGGTTATCACTATGGCTACACCTTC. It yields the protein CASSLDRGYHYGYTF. Full variable domain (rest looked up from reference TRBV7-9 and TRBJ1-2): DTGVSQNPRHKITKRGQNVTFRCDPISEHNRLYWYRQTLGQGPEFLTYFQNEAQLEKSRLLSDRFSAERPKGSFSTLEIQRTEQGDSAMYLCASSLDRGYHYGYTFGSGTRLTVV.

The genes are TRBV6-1 and TRBJ2-5; 9 nucleotides line up with TRBD2. Germline CDR1 reads MNHNS; CDR2 reads SASEGT. The junction had 3 bases not matched to a gene; V was cut back by 0 bases and J by 4 bases. The CDR3 is 15 residues long. In DNA form, the CDR3 reads TGTGCCAGCAGTGAAGCCCCACTAGCGGGAGAGACCCAGTACTTC. Encoded protein: CASSEAPLAGETQYF.

The rearrangement links TRBV14 to TRBJ2-3, with TRBD1 as a possible D gene (5 bases). Germline CDR1 SGHDN, CDR2 FVKESK. This CDR3 is 17 amino acids long. The ends were cut back, 1 base at V and 2 bases at J, with 16 bases in the middle. The CDR3 DNA follows: TGTGCCAGCAGCCAAGTTGGGGCGGCAGCCTTCACAGATACGCAGTATTTT. It specifies CASSQVGAAAFTDTQYF.

This chain links TRBV10-3 with TRBJ1-1, with unresolved D. This CDR3 is built from 14 residues. The germline V and J ends were trimmed by 7 bases and 0 bases, with 12 bases remaining between them. The germline V gene encodes CDR1 ENHRY and CDR2 SYGVKD. The chain's CDR3 is CAITPAAVNTEAFF. The CDR3 DNA sequence: TGTGCCATCACCCCGGCGGCCGTGAACACTGAAGCTTTCTTT.

V and J are TRBV5-1 and TRBJ2-1; D is possibly TRBD1 (5 bases). Germline V gives CDR1 SGHRS, CDR2 YFSETQ. Trimming stripped 0 bases from V and 8 bases from J, with 12 bases between. This CDR3 has 14 amino acids. Written as DNA, the CDR3 is TGCGCCAGCAGCTTGGTGGCAGGGCGAGATGAGCAGTTCTTC. It encodes CASSLVAGRDEQFF.

This sequence joins TRBV10-3 and TRBJ1-3, with D perhaps matching TRBD1 (5 bases). Trimming took 8 bases from V and 0 from J, leaving 20 bases between them. CDR3 size: 17 residues. Germline assignment: CDR1 ENHRY and CDR2 SYGVKD. This CDR3 is CAILKTPGDYSGNTIYF. CDR3 bases: TGTGCCATCCTTAAAACCCCGGGGGATTACTCTGGAAACACCATATATTTT.

The genes are TRBV6-6 and TRBJ1-5; D call uncertain. This CDR3 has 15 residues. Germline CDR1 is MNHNY and CDR2 is SVGAGI (reference sequence). Trimming left V 7 bases short and J 3 bases short, with 16 bases between. This CDR3 reads CASNPFEGPNQPQHF. The CDR3 DNA sequence: TGTGCCAGCAACCCTTTCGAGGGTCCCAATCAGCCCCAGCATTTT.

The rearrangement links TRBV7-2 to TRBJ2-7; a weak D match, TRBD2 (5 bases). This CDR3 comprises 14 residues. Per the germline V gene, CDR1 is SGHTA and CDR2 is FQGNSA. V was clipped by 2 bases and J by 0 bases, with 8 bases between them. In nucleotides, the CDR3 is TGTGCCAGCAGCTTAAGCGGAATCTCCTACGAGCAGTACTTC. Translation gives CASSLSGISYEQYF.

The genes are TRBV5-1 and TRBJ1-6; 7 bases agree with TRBD1. The trim removed 2 bases at V and 7 bases at J, leaving 9 bases unmatched. The germline V gene encodes CDR1 SGHRS and CDR2 YFSETQ. The CDR3 has 16 residues. CDR3 coding DNA: TGCGCCAGCAGCTTCTTGACAGGGATATCGAATTCACCCCTCCACTTT. This translates into CASSFLTGISNSPLHF.

V is TRBV7-2 and J is TRBJ2-1; D remains ambiguous. Germline V gene lookup returns CDR1 SGHTA and CDR2 FQGNSA. Trimming left V 3 bases short and J 1 base short, with 10 bases between. The CDR3 consists of 15 residues. This CDR3 reads CASSFSAASYNEQFF. The CDR3 coding sequence is TGTGCCAGCAGCTTCAGCGCGGCTTCCTACAATGAGCAGTTCTTC.

This clone was detected a few times. Other DNA sequences in the sample encode the same CDR3. This rearrangement joins TRBV6-1 to TRBJ2-5; tentative D call: TRBD1 (6 bases). This CDR3 has 13 residues. The germline V gene has CDR1 MNHNS and CDR2 SASEGT. V lost 7 bases to trimming and J lost 5 bases, with 14 bases between them. CDR3: CASNRAREETQYF. CDR3 DNA: TGTGCCAGCAACAGGGCCAGGGAGGAGACCCAGTACTTC.

This clone was seen just once. The J gene is TRBJ2-7, the V gene TRBV9; D is possibly TRBD2 (5 bases). The CDR3 loop spans 15 amino acids. V was shortened by 0 bases and J by 1 base, with 11 bases between the two germline ends. Germline V lookup: CDR1 SGDLS, CDR2 YYNGEE. CDR3 nucleotides: TGTGCCAGCAGCGTAGGGTCGGGAAGGTCCTACGAGCAGTACTTC. Its protein is CASSVGSGRSYEQYF.

This chain joins TRBV28 and TRBJ2-1; 7 positions agree with TRBD1. The CDR3 extends over 16 amino acids. V gave up 1 base and J gave up 2 bases; unmatched junction bases: 5. Germline CDR1 reads MDHEN; CDR2 reads SYDVKM. The CDR3 region has the DNA TGTGCCAGCAGTTTATACAGGGGCAGGACCTACAATGAGCAGTTCTTC. This sequence encodes CASSLYRGRTYNEQFF.